This T cell receptor (beta chain) derives from a study of blood T cell repertoires in COVID-19 (dated by TCRdb to 2018 to 2020). General notes on the study: Collaborator samples came from the United States, Italy and Spain and covered acute and convalescent phases of COVID-19. The prospective study material was composed of cDNA or gDNA derived from T cells, B-cell-depleted T cells, or PBMCs. Deeply sampled blood TCRbeta repertoires from subjects exposed to, actively infected with, or recovered from COVID-19 were included in the dataset. The repertoires were made available in a free public database intended to serve as a resource for research on the immune response to SARS-CoV-2. Samples were obtained from the ongoing ImmuneRACE study (first 160 participants) and from over 1,000 subjects provided by 6 global collaborators. The sample metadata nearly always contained a de-identified subject ID, COVID-19 status, age in years and sex. Where HLA class I and class II types were available, the types were taken from metadata supplied by the sample provider, not from assay-based typing.

Here is what the overall study found, with its caveats: The quantity of clinical and demographic metadata differed by source and by participant and was supplied without curation.

TCRbeta CDR3 regions were amplified from genomic DNA by means of the immunoSEQ Assay, a bias-controlled multiplex PCR. Concerning the study's data processing: The number of nucleated cells in each sample was estimated by amplification of reference gene primers within the assay. Sequence reads were collapsed and filtered to measure the absolute abundance of every unique TCRbeta CDR3 rearrangement. For each sample, productive Simpson clonality was calculated as the square root of Simpson's diversity index over productive rearrangements. Entries here come from immuneACCESS through TCRdb and include only in-frame sequences with V and J called. Some clones fail to appear in such tables; in the studies checked, an unresolved V gene covers under half of the shortfall, and the cause of the remainder is unknown. D and trimming come from the DNA, and the V and J calls and clone size come from that table. This sample lists around 180,000 clones; 70% to 90% were detected once. The ten largest clones add up to roughly 2.8% of the sample.

The cysteine opens and the phenylalanine closes a CDR3 of 13 amino acids. The read is trimmed to its CDR3 DNA, 39 bases read in frame from base 1. CDR1 SQVTM and CDR2 ANQGSEA are derived from the germline V gene. Between the V and J ends, shortened by 0 bases and 3 bases respectively, the junction contains 8 bases. Concerning this clone itself: Its antigen specificity is not known. The input lacks base qualities; no much larger clone sits a single base away.

Collaborating institutions collected whole blood in K2EDTA tubes following their own protocols. For TCRbeta analysis, collaborator samples were shipped as frozen whole blood, as isolated PBMCs, or as DNA extracted from either sample type. Material for sequencing was peripheral blood. This sequence originates from a woman aged 30 to 39 with active or convalescent COVID-19. This sequence uses TRBV29-1 and TRBJ1-2; there is no confident call for the D gene. The nucleotide sequence is given as TGCAGCGTTGAAGAAACTGCGTACTATGGCTACACCTTC. It is translated as CSVEETAYYGYTF.